The 26 T cell receptor beta chains listed next were all sequenced from one sample in a study of cytomegalovirus exposure and HLA in healthy donors. In the PCR, 60 Vbeta and 13 Jbeta primers were used. Produced via immunoSEQ multiplex PCR; TCRdb's table is partial and in-frame only. Among 150,000 to 200,000 clones listed, around 79% were seen once. Sample: PBMCs. Receptor source: a woman in her 30s in good health and CMV-seropositive.

This rearrangement joins TRBV7-6 to TRBJ2-5; D not certain. This CDR3 has 16 amino acids. Germline CDR1 reads SGHVS; CDR2 reads FNYEAQ. The V end lost 5 bases, the J end lost 1 base, and 17 bases lay between the germline ends. For the CDR3, the DNA is TGTGCCAGCAGCCCAACAATGGCCCAGGTCCAAGAGACCCAGTACTTC. Its protein product is CASSPTMAQVQETQYF.

The gene calls are TRBV2 and TRBJ2-7, with 7 positions matching TRBD2. The V gene end was trimmed by 7 bases and the J gene end by 0 bases; junction bases not matched to a gene: 6. Germline V gene lookup returns CDR1 SNHLY and CDR2 FYNNEI. The CDR3 spans 14 residues. The CDR3 protein is CASNRLADSYEQYF. The CDR3 DNA is TGTGCCAGCAATCGTCTAGCGGACTCCTACGAGCAGTACTTC.

There are a few counts of this clone. This chain uses TRBV6-5 with TRBJ2-5, with a weak D call TRBD2 (6 bases). The CDR3 contains 15 residues. Germline V gene data show CDR1 as MNHEY and CDR2 as SVGAGI. V was clipped by 5 bases and J by 2 bases, with 15 bases between them. The CDR3 DNA sequence: TGTGCCAGCAGTAGGCGGGGAGGCAGACAAGAGACCCAGTACTTC. It specifies CASSRRGGRQETQYF.

The V call is TRBV13, the J call TRBJ1-2, with 11 positions matching TRBD1. This CDR3 has 14 amino acids. V dropped 2 bases and J dropped 6; count of bases not matched to a gene: 2. Germline V CDR1 and CDR2: PRHDT, FYEKMQ (reference sequence). This CDR3 reads CASSLWDRGDGYTF. The DNA of the CDR3 is TGTGCCAGCAGCTTATGGGACAGGGGGGATGGCTACACCTTC.

This clone occurred a few times. V and J are TRBV10-3 and TRBJ1-1, with unresolved D. This CDR3 has 12 amino acids. With 11 bases removed from V and 3 bases from J, the gap between germline ends came to 13 bases. The germline V gene encodes CDR1 ENHRY and CDR2 SYGVKD. CDR3 nucleotides: TGTGCCGCCGGGGAGGAGTACACTGAAGCTTTCTTT. This encodes CAAGEEYTEAFF.

The chain couples TRBV7-2 to TRBJ2-5, with 11 bases aligning to TRBD1. V gave up 5 bases and J gave up 3 bases; unmatched junction bases: 2. From germline, CDR1 is SGHTA and CDR2 FQGNSA. CDR3 length equals 14 residues. The CDR3 is CASSRDRGEETQYF. CDR3 in DNA: TGTGCCAGCAGCCGGGACAGGGGGGAAGAGACCCAGTACTTC.

This chain uses TRBV5-6 with TRBJ2-7; TRBD1 matches at 7 bases. This CDR3 region has 13 residues. V shed 2 bases and J 2 bases; nucleotides not matched to a gene: 1. Germline CDR1 and CDR2: SGHDT and YYEEEE. The CDR3, as DNA: TGTGCCAGCAGCTTTACAGGGGCCTACGAGCAGTACTTC. Its protein is CASSFTGAYEQYF.

This clone was found a few times. The chain carries TRBV5-1 and TRBJ2-7; D may be TRBD2 (5 bases). Trimming removed 8 bases from V and 4 bases from J, with 10 bases in between. CDR1 SGHRS and CDR2 YFSETQ come from the germline V gene. The CDR3 runs to 11 residues. The CDR3 DNA reads as TGCGCCAGTACCCGAGGGTACGAGCAGTACTTC. It translates to CASTRGYEQYF.

The V and J genes are TRBV7-8 and TRBJ1-5; 7 nucleotides match TRBD1. The CDR3 runs 12 residues. Germline CDR1 is SGHVS and CDR2 is FQNEAQ. After removal of 6 bases from V and 8 bases from J, the junction contained 4 bases not matched to a gene. CDR3 in amino acids: CASRSTGEPQHF. CDR3 coding DNA: TGTGCCAGCAGAAGTACAGGGGAGCCCCAGCATTTT.

The V call is TRBV10-3, the J call TRBJ2-1; a possible D gene is TRBD2 (5 bases). The CDR3 has 14 amino acids. V was clipped by 3 bases and J by 7 bases, with 13 bases between them. CDR1 and CDR2 (germline): ENHRY, SYGVKD. The chain's CDR3 is CAISDGVLVNEQFF. The CDR3 DNA reads as TGTGCCATCAGTGACGGGGTATTGGTGAATGAGCAGTTCTTC.

This sequence joins TRBV29-1 and TRBJ1-2; D is perhaps TRBD1 (6 bases). The CDR3 runs to 11 residues. Trimming removed 4 bases from V and 8 bases from J, with 11 bases in between. The germline V gene encodes CDR1 SQVTM and CDR2 ANQGSEA. Written as DNA, the CDR3 is TGCAGCGTTGTACAGGGTGGCGGCTACACCTTC. It is translated as CSVVQGGGYTF.

This chain uses TRBV4-3 with TRBJ2-5, with 7 nucleotides matching TRBD1. The ends lost 0 bases at V and 7 bases at J; junction bases unmatched: 5. This CDR3 has 14 residues. Germline CDR1 reads LGHNA; CDR2 reads YSLEER. The DNA for the CDR3 is TGCGCCAGCAGCCAAGATAGGGGGCGAGGGACCCAGTACTTC. Amino acid sequence: CASSQDRGRGTQYF.

The chain couples TRBV6-6 to TRBJ2-1; 14 nucleotides align to TRBD2. The CDR3 runs to 14 residues. J lost 10 bases, V lost 5 bases, and 4 bases had no gene match. The germline CDR1 and CDR2 sequences are MNHNY and SVGAGI (reference sequence). CDR3 coding DNA: TGTGCCAGCAGTACGACTAGCGGGAGGGACGAGCAGTTCTTC. This sequence encodes CASSTTSGRDEQFF.

This chain joins TRBV7-2 and TRBJ1-2; TRBD1 might be the D (5 bases). Looked up from germline, CDR1 is SGHTA and CDR2 is FQGNSA. V was cut by 2 bases and J by 2 bases, with 12 bases left in between. The CDR3 sequence is 15 residues long. CDR3 nucleotides: TGTGCCAGCAGCTTAATGGCAGGGAAGAACTATGGCTACACCTTC. Its protein product is CASSLMAGKNYGYTF. The variable domain in full, completed from reference TRBV7-2 and TRBJ1-2, reads GAGVSQSPSNKVTEKGKDVELRCDPISGHTALYWYRQSLGQGLEFLIYFQGNSAPDKSGLPSDRFSAERTGGSVSTLTIQRTQQEDSAVYLCASSLMAGKNYGYTFGSGTRLTVV.

The chain carries TRBV6-5 and TRBJ1-2; 12 bases line up with TRBD1. The CDR3 sequence is 14 residues long. The V gene end was trimmed by 5 bases and the J gene end by 7 bases; junction bases not matched to a gene: 5. Germline V gives CDR1 MNHEY, CDR2 SVGAGI. The chain's CDR3 is CASSGGDRGPGYTF. CDR3 nucleotide sequence: TGTGCCAGCAGTGGAGGGGACAGGGGGCCTGGCTACACCTTC.

The rearrangement joins TRBV5-4 to TRBJ2-7; 7 bases fit TRBD1. The CDR3 extends over 15 amino acids. After removal of 4 bases from V and 2 bases from J, the junction contained 9 bases not matched to a gene. CDR1 SGHNT and CDR2 YYREEE come from the germline V gene (reference sequence). The CDR3 sequence: CASSDGTDLTYEQYF. The CDR3 coding sequence is TGTGCCAGCAGCGATGGGACAGACCTTACCTACGAGCAGTACTTC. Full variable domain (rest looked up from reference TRBV5-4 and TRBJ2-7): ETGVTQSPTHLIKTRGQQVTLRCSSQSGHNTVSWYQQALGQGPQFIFQYYREEENGRGNFPPRFSGLQFPNYSSELNVNALELDDSALYLCASSDGTDLTYEQYFGPGTRLTVT.

The chain links TRBV5-6 to TRBJ2-7; 7 bases map to TRBD1. Germline CDR1 and CDR2: SGHDT and YYEEEE. The V gene end was trimmed by 10 bases and the J gene end by 0 bases; junction bases not matched to a gene: 10. The CDR3 sequence is 14 residues long. CDR3 loop: CAGQRQGVSYEQYF. The CDR3 region has the DNA TGTGCCGGTCAACGACAGGGCGTCTCCTACGAGCAGTACTTC. Together with reference TRBV5-6 and TRBJ2-7, the CDR3 gives the full variable domain: DAGVTQSPTHLIKTRGQQVTLRCSPKSGHDTVSWYQQALGQGPQFIFQYYEEEERQRGNFPDRFSGHQFPNYSSELNVNALLLGDSALYLCAGQRQGVSYEQYFGPGTRLTVT.

In regard to this clone: Other DNA sequences of this sample code for an identical CDR3. The genes are TRBV5-1 and TRBJ1-3; perhaps TRBD1 as D (6 bases). Trimming removed 4 bases at V and 0 bases at J, with 11 bases between. CDR1 and CDR2 (germline): SGHRS, YFSETQ. This CDR3 contains 15 residues. CDR3 in DNA: TGCGCCAGCAGCAGCACAGGGAGCTCTGGAAACACCATATATTTT. It codes for CASSSTGSSGNTIYF. Supplemented by reference TRBV5-1 and TRBJ1-3, the full variable domain reads KAGVTQTPRYLIKTRGQQVTLSCSPISGHRSVSWYQQTPGQGLQFLFEYFSETQRNKGNFPGRFSGRQFSNSRSEMNVSTLELGDSALYLCASSSTGSSGNTIYFGEGSWLTVV.

The genes are TRBV5-1 and TRBJ2-5; 11 positions match TRBD2. This CDR3 comprises 16 residues. In germline, CDR1 is SGHRS, CDR2 YFSETQ. V shed 3 bases and J 1 base; nucleotides not matched to a gene: 5. The CDR3 region is CASSWLAGGIQETQYF. The CDR3 DNA reads TGCGCCAGCAGCTGGCTAGCGGGGGGCATCCAAGAGACCCAGTACTTC. Together with reference TRBV5-1 and TRBJ2-5, the CDR3 gives the full variable domain: KAGVTQTPRYLIKTRGQQVTLSCSPISGHRSVSWYQQTPGQGLQFLFEYFSETQRNKGNFPGRFSGRQFSNSRSEMNVSTLELGDSALYLCASSWLAGGIQETQYFGPGTRLLVL.

V is TRBV10-3 and J is TRBJ2-2; maybe TRBD2 (6 bases). Deletions cut 2 bases from V and 5 bases from J, with 6 bases between. CDR1 ENHRY and CDR2 SYGVKD come from the germline V gene. The CDR3 length is 13 residues. The CDR3 DNA reads as TGTGCCATCAGTGAGGGAGGGACCGGGGAGCTGTTTTTT. Encoded protein: CAISEGGTGELFF.

The V gene is TRBV5-1, the J gene TRBJ2-7, with a weak D call TRBD1 (5 bases). Looked up from germline, CDR1 is SGHRS and CDR2 is YFSETQ. This CDR3 is 13 amino acids long. Trimming stripped 2 bases from V and 3 bases from J, with 9 bases between. This CDR3 reads CASSFRAGYEQYF. Written as DNA, the CDR3 is TGCGCCAGCAGCTTCAGGGCTGGCTACGAGCAGTACTTC.

The rearrangement joins TRBV4-3 to TRBJ1-1; D perhaps matches TRBD1 (5 bases). The CDR3 loop spans 15 amino acids. In germline, CDR1 is LGHNA, CDR2 YSLEER. Trimming took off 0 bases at V and 4 bases at J, with 12 bases between the two ends. The CDR3 coding sequence is TGCGCCAGCAGCCAAGATAGGGGTATGGGCACTGAAGCTTTCTTT. It translates to CASSQDRGMGTEAFF.

This clone was observed a single time. This sample includes further DNA sequences coding for the same CDR3. The chain uses TRBV27 and TRBJ2-7; the D gene is possibly TRBD2 (6 bases). Per germline, CDR1 MNHEY and CDR2 SMNVEV (reference sequence). The CDR3 has 15 amino acids. Trimming took 1 base from V and 4 from J, leaving 14 bases between them. This chain's CDR3 is CASSLFPSGAYEQYF. CDR3 in DNA: TGTGCCAGCAGTTTATTTCCCTCGGGAGCTTACGAGCAGTACTTC.

This chain uses TRBV5-6 with TRBJ2-2; 7 bases align to TRBD2. The CDR3 totals 16 residues. In germline, CDR1 is SGHDT, CDR2 YYEEEE. Losses at the gene ends were 3 bases for V and 1 base for J; bases not matched to a gene: 6. In DNA form, the CDR3 reads TGTGCCAGCAGCTGGTCGGGGGGAGGGAACACCGGGGAGCTGTTTTTT. Its translation: CASSWSGGGNTGELFF.

The genes are TRBV7-9 and TRBJ2-1; TRBD1 aligns across 10 bases. Germline loops: CDR1 SEHNR, CDR2 FQNEAQ (reference sequence). This CDR3 spans 15 amino acids. V lost 0 bases, J lost 7 bases, and 3 bases stayed unmatched. Written as DNA, the CDR3 is TGTGCCAGCAGCTTAGCCGGGACAGGGGCGAATGAGCAGTTCTTC. It translates to CASSLAGTGANEQFF.

V usage is TRBV5-1 and J usage is TRBJ2-1; TRBD2 might be the D (6 bases). This CDR3 has 17 amino acids. V lost 0 bases to trimming and J lost 0 bases, with 13 bases between them. Per the germline V gene, CDR1 is SGHRS and CDR2 is YFSETQ. The CDR3 DNA follows: TGCGCCAGCAGCTTGGCCCCACACGGGAGCTCCTACAATGAGCAGTTCTTC. Translated: CASSLAPHGSSYNEQFF.